In this sample, the clone carrying this T cell receptor (beta chain) turned up once. Its cognate antigen is unknown. The data stem from a study of vaccination effects on CD4 cells after COVID-19. Study-wide context: Participants each got two BNT162b2 or mRNA-1273 vaccine doses.

TCRdb keeps only in-frame clones here, not all; method: immunoSEQ multiplex PCR. The data show tens of thousands of clones, approximately 72% seen once. Per the germline V gene, CDR1 is LNHDA and CDR2 is SQIVND (reference sequence). CDR3 size: 15 residues. V trimming: 4 bases; J trimming: 4 bases; junction bases outside the gene matches: 8. Before any sequencing was done, the ViraFEST assay used viral peptide pools to expand antigen-specific CD4+ T cells. Subsequent to 10 days of culture, CD4+ T cells were isolated. According to the study, vaccine recipients showed no prior SARS-CoV-2 infection and negative nucleocapsid antibodies. Each well held about 2 million PBMC cultured with approximately 9.7 ug/ml peptides and around 11 IU/ml IL-2. Study-wide points: Healthy vaccinees' vaccine-induced clones included only 1 of 255 cross-reacting with common cold coronaviruses. Among infection- and vaccine-induced clones, marked clonal contraction occurred late after vaccination.

This chain uses TRBV19 with TRBJ1-2, with TRBD1 matching 8 bases. This receptor was obtained from a human donor who received a COVID-19 vaccine. The sequences come from CD4+ T cells from PBMCs cultured with HCoV-OC43 spike peptides, collected before COVID-19 vaccination. Subset noted: HCoV-OC43 spike overlapping peptide pool stimulation. The CDR3 loop reads CASSTGQGSGYGYTF. CDR3 in DNA: TGTGCCAGTAGTACCGGACAGGGATCTGGCTATGGCTACACCTTC.